The 21 T cell receptor beta chains below all came from one sample that was sequenced in a study of identical twins. TCRdb re-called the 5' RACE reads through MiXCR, storing one row per CDR3 protein. The sample gives over 200,000 distinct CDR3 sequences, 6.5% of which show up once; about 14% is in the top ten. These data were also filed under a second study, of T cells expressing NK-cell markers.

Sequencing was carried out using CD8+ T cells sorted from blood. The receptors were sampled from a woman between 18 and 29 years old in good health.

A few counts support this clonotype. This chain uses TRBV25-1 with TRBJ2-7; D is perhaps TRBD1 or TRBD2 (5 bases each). CDR1 MGHDK and CDR2 SYGVNS come from the germline V gene. Trimming removed 3 bases at V and 3 bases at J, with 9 bases between. This CDR3 region has 13 residues. CDR3 protein: CASSDQGVYEQYF. In nucleotides, the CDR3 is TGTGCCAGCAGTGATCAGGGAGTCTACGAGCAGTACTTC.

This clonotype was picked up many times. This sequence joins TRBV6-4 and TRBJ2-1; D gene ambiguous. V lost 3 bases to trimming and J lost 2 bases, with 14 bases between them. The CDR3 has 16 residues. Germline V CDR1 and CDR2: MRHNA, SNTAGT. The CDR3, as DNA: TGTGCCAGCAGTGAATTTGAGCTCCCGCCCTACAATGAGCAGTTCTTC. Translated, it gives CASSEFELPPYNEQFF.

This chain joins TRBV29-1 and TRBJ1-1; possible D gene TRBD1, 5 bases. The germline gives CDR1 SQVTM, CDR2 ANQGSEA. CDR3 size: 13 residues. Trimming removed 0 bases from V and 1 base from J, with 6 bases in between. The CDR3 spells CSVEEGANTEAFF. CDR3 sequence (DNA): TGCAGCGTTGAAGAAGGGGCGAACACTGAAGCTTTCTTT.

This clonotype occurred a few times. V gene TRBV10-3 combines with J gene TRBJ2-3; 7 bases agree with TRBD1. The CDR3 sequence is 16 residues long. Germline assignment: CDR1 ENHRY and CDR2 SYGVKD. Losses at the gene ends were 2 bases for V and 4 bases for J; bases not matched to a gene: 9. This CDR3 reads CAISELQGTGADTQYF. CDR3 in DNA: TGTGCCATCAGTGAGCTACAGGGGACCGGCGCAGATACGCAGTATTTT.

The rearrangement uses TRBV7-2 and TRBJ2-3; D possibly corresponds to TRBD2 (5 bases). Trimming took off 6 bases at V and 4 bases at J, with 14 bases between the two ends. There are 14 residues in the CDR3. CDR1 SGHTA and CDR2 FQGNSA come from the germline V gene. CDR3 region: CASRLSSRADTQYF. In DNA, the CDR3 is TGTGCCAGCAGACTAAGTTCGAGGGCAGATACGCAGTATTTT.

This clonotype was observed at least ten times. CDR3 coding DNA: TGCAGCGCGGGTACTAGGGAAGGGACCCAGTACTTC. Translation gives CSAGTREGTQYF. The chain carries TRBV29-1 and TRBJ2-5, with D maybe TRBD2 (5 bases). Germline CDR1 SQVTM, CDR2 ANQGSEA. The V end was cut by 7 bases, the J end by 7 bases, with 16 bases between. The CDR3 has 12 amino acids.

The chain employs TRBV7-9 and TRBJ1-1, with 7 bases identical to TRBD1. CDR1 SEHNR and CDR2 FQNEAQ come from the germline V gene (reference sequence). V lost 4 bases, J lost 4 bases, and 6 bases stayed unmatched. This CDR3 region has 14 residues. The CDR3 is CASSSPGTATEAFF. For the CDR3, the DNA is TGTGCCAGCAGCTCTCCCGGGACAGCCACTGAAGCTTTCTTT.

This clonotype appeared a few times. This chain uses TRBV25-1 with TRBJ2-4; D is perhaps TRBD1 (5 bases). From germline, CDR1 is MGHDK and CDR2 SYGVNS. CDR3 length: 16 residues. V lost 3 bases, J lost 6 bases, and 18 bases lay in between. The CDR3 DNA sequence: TGTGCCAGCAGTGATTCCGGATTTACAGGTTTAAACATTCAGTACTTC. As protein: CASSDSGFTGLNIQYF.

Many counts were recorded for this clonotype. The genes are TRBV4-2 and TRBJ1-4; D remains unclear. CDR1 and CDR2 from the germline V gene are LGHNA and YNFKEQ. The CDR3 contains 16 residues. V lost 0 bases to trimming and J lost 6 bases, with 14 bases between them. DNA of the CDR3: TGTGCCAGCAGCCAAGATTTCGGCGGTGGGGATGAAAAACTGTTTTTT. This gives the protein CASSQDFGGGDEKLFF.

The chain has TRBV27 and TRBJ1-2, with TRBD1 as a possible D gene (5 bases). The CDR3 has 15 residues. Per the germline V gene, CDR1 is MNHEY and CDR2 is SMNVEV (reference sequence). Trimming stripped 5 bases from V and 8 bases from J, with 21 bases between. For the CDR3, the DNA is TGTGCCAGCAGTCCCCCCGGACGCAGGGTCGGCGGCTACACCTTC. Its protein product is CASSPPGRRVGGYTF.

This clonotype was counted between two and nine times. The gene calls are TRBV10-2 and TRBJ2-2, with D possibly being TRBD2 (5 bases). The CDR3 spans 15 residues. The V gene's germline CDR1 is WSHSY and CDR2 SAAADI. Between the trimmed V and J ends, which lost 0 bases and 4 bases, there was a span of 9 bases. The CDR3 nucleotides are TGCGCCAGCAGTGAGTCAGTAAGCGGCACCGGGGAGCTGTTTTTT. Protein: CASSESVSGTGELFF.

This clonotype was counted a few times. This sequence joins TRBV29-1 and TRBJ1-2, with TRBD1 as a possible D gene (5 bases). Germline V CDR1 and CDR2: SQVTM, ANQGSEA. The V end lost 6 bases, the J end lost 7 bases, and 12 bases lay between the germline ends. This CDR3 region has 11 residues. The CDR3 here is CSVGQARGYTF. CDR3 bases: TGCAGCGTAGGACAAGCACGTGGCTACACCTTC.

The chain uses TRBV7-9 and TRBJ2-3; 7 bases match TRBD2. The germline gives CDR1 SEHNR, CDR2 FQNEAQ (reference sequence). This CDR3 spans 15 amino acids. J gave up 2 bases and V 5 bases, and 7 bases lay outside the gene matches. The DNA for the CDR3 is TGTGCCAGCAGCCGGAGCGGGGACTACACAGATACGCAGTATTTT. Amino acid sequence: CASSRSGDYTDTQYF. The full variable domain, rest sourced from reference TRBV7-9 and TRBJ2-3, is DTGVSQNPRHKITKRGQNVTFRCDPISEHNRLYWYRQTLGQGPEFLTYFQNEAQLEKSRLLSDRFSAERPKGSFSTLEIQRTEQGDSAMYLCASSRSGDYTDTQYFGPGTRLTVL.

The sample holds many counts of this clonotype. This chain connects TRBV15 to TRBJ2-3; TRBD2 aligns across 9 bases. CDR3 length: 15 residues. V lost 6 bases and J lost 2; bases outside the gene matches: 6. Germline V lookup: CDR1 LNHNV, CDR2 YYDKDF (reference sequence). CDR3 DNA: TGTGCCACCAGTTCGGGACTAGCTCACACAGATACGCAGTATTTT. Protein product: CATSSGLAHTDTQYF.

The chain couples TRBV9 to TRBJ2-7; possible D gene TRBD1, 6 bases. The CDR3 loop spans 13 amino acids. Trimming removed 3 bases from V and 6 bases from J, with 13 bases in between. The germline gives CDR1 SGDLS, CDR2 YYNGEE. CDR3 bases: TGTGCCAGCAGCGAACAGGGCGTCGGCGAGCAGTACTTC. Residues: CASSEQGVGEQYF.

This clonotype appeared many times. The chain uses TRBV9 and TRBJ2-1, with D possibly TRBD2 on 5 matching bases. Trimming removed 1 base at V and 7 bases at J, with 21 bases between. The CDR3 length is 17 residues. The germline gives CDR1 SGDLS, CDR2 YYNGEE. The CDR3 DNA reads as TGTGCCAGCAGCGTATTCAAAGCGGCCACCATGGGAAATGAGCAGTTCTTC. Protein: CASSVFKAATMGNEQFF.

This clonotype was seen only a few times. The chain carries TRBV12-3 or TRBV12-4 and TRBJ1-2; D gene uncertain. This CDR3 region has 13 residues. The V and J ends lost 2 bases and 2 bases respectively, with 6 bases between them. CDR3 residues: CASSLLWNYGYTF. The CDR3 nucleotides are TGTGCCAGCAGTTTATTGTGGAACTATGGCTACACCTTC.

This clonotype was seen only a few times. This chain connects TRBV11-2 to TRBJ1-1; D is unresolved. Looked up from germline, CDR1 is SGHAT and CDR2 is FQNNGV. The CDR3 sequence is 12 residues long. Trimming took 5 bases from V and 5 from J, leaving 9 bases between them. The CDR3 coding sequence is TGTGCCAGCAGCATCGGGGTGACTGAAGCTTTCTTT. Protein product: CASSIGVTEAFF.

In this sample, this clonotype turned up a few times. The chain combines TRBV28 with TRBJ1-2; D is perhaps TRBD1 (6 bases). CDR3 length: 14 amino acids. Per germline, CDR1 MDHEN and CDR2 SYDVKM. V lost 10 bases and J 3 bases, leaving 18 bases between the germline ends. The CDR3 sequence is CAIESRGPHYGYTF. The DNA for the CDR3 is TGTGCCATCGAGTCCCGGGGGCCCCACTATGGCTACACCTTC.

The table lists this clonotype with many counts. The chain recombines TRBV6-2 or TRBV6-3 with TRBJ1-5, with D unclear. V lost 9 bases to trimming and J lost 1 base, with 13 bases between them. Germline V CDR1 and CDR2: MNHEY, SVGEGT. This CDR3 region has 14 residues. The chain's CDR3 is CASGRTRSNQPQHF. In DNA, the CDR3 is TGTGCCAGTGGGAGGACGAGGAGCAATCAGCCCCAGCATTTT.

This clonotype was observed a handful of times. V is TRBV12-3 or TRBV12-4 and J is TRBJ2-5; possible D gene TRBD2, 5 bases. Trimming removed 3 bases from V and 9 bases from J, with 14 bases in between. The CDR3 consists of 13 residues. The CDR3 loop reads CASSLLQLVPQYF. In DNA, the CDR3 is TGTGCCAGCAGTTTGCTCCAACTAGTTCCCCAGTACTTC.